The sequence of this TCR beta chain was determined in a study of T cells in Graves' hyperthyroidism and ophthalmopathy. Study observations and caveats: By a 13 V-J model, ophthalmopathy was set apart from stable hyperthyroidism.

On this clonotype itself: Antigen unknown.

Trimming stripped 4 bases from V and 3 bases from J, with 17 bases between. The germline gives CDR1 SGHDT, CDR2 YYEEEE. The CDR3 sequence is 15 residues long. The hyperthyroidism patients had all been newly diagnosed, and their disease duration was under 2 months. Their ages ranged from 18 to 65 years. The authors took PBMCs from over 8.5 ml fresh peripheral blood. Researchers amplified the TCR beta CDR3 regions from RNA transcripts. First-round RT-PCR of the TCR CDR3 relied on the HTBI primer set. In TCRdb, the multiplex PCR reads were re-called with MiXCR into one record per CDR3 protein. This table holds around 200,000 distinct CDR3 sequences, around 16% found once.

This sequence originates from a man aged 40-49 years with Graves' hyperthyroidism. This chain uses TRBV5-6 with TRBJ2-7, with D perhaps matching TRBD1 or TRBD2 (5 bases each). Sequences were obtained from blood. The CDR3 DNA follows: TGTGCCAGCAGCCTAAAGGGACGCAAGAACTACGAGCAGTACTTC. This translates into CASSLKGRKNYEQYF.